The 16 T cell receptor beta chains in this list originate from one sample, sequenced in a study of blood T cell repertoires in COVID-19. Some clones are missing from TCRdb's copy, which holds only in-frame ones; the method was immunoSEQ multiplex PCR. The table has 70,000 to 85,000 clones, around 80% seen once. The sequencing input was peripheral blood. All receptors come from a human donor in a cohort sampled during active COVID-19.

CDR3 in DNA: TGCGCCAGCAGCCAACCGGGACAGGGGGACTATGGCTACACCTTC. Its protein is CASSQPGQGDYGYTF. This chain links TRBV4-1 with TRBJ1-2; 11 bases match TRBD1. After removal of 2 bases from V and 3 bases from J, the junction contained 2 bases not matched to a gene. Per germline, CDR1 MGHRA and CDR2 YSYEKL. The CDR3 consists of 15 residues.

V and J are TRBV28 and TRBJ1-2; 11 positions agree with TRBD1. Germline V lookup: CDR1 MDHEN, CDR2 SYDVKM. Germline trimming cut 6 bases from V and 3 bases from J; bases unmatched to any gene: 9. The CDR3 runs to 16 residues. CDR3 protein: CASRVSGTGGYYGYTF. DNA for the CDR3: TGTGCCAGCAGAGTATCCGGGACAGGGGGGTACTATGGCTACACCTTC.

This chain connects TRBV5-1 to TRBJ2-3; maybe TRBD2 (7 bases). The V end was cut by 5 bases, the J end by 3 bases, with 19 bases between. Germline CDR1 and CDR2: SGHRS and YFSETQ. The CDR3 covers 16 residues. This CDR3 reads CASRTTGGLRTDTQYF. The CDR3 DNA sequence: TGCGCCAGCAGAACCACCGGGGGGCTTAGGACAGATACGCAGTATTTT.

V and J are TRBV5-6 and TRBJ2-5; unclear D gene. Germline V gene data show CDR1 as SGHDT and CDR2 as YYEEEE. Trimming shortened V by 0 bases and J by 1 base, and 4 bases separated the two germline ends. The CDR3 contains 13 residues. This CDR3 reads CASSLAVQETQYF. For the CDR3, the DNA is TGTGCCAGCAGCTTGGCAGTCCAAGAGACCCAGTACTTC. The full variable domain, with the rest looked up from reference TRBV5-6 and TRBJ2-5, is DAGVTQSPTHLIKTRGQQVTLRCSPKSGHDTVSWYQQALGQGPQFIFQYYEEEERQRGNFPDRFSGHQFPNYSSELNVNALLLGDSALYLCASSLAVQETQYFGPGTRLLVL.

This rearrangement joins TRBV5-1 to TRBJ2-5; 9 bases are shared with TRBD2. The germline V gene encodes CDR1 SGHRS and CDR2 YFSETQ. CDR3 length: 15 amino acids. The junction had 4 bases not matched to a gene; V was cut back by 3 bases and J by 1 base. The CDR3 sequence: CASSCGGGSQETQYF. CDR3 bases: TGCGCCAGCAGCTGCGGGGGGGGTTCCCAAGAGACCCAGTACTTC.

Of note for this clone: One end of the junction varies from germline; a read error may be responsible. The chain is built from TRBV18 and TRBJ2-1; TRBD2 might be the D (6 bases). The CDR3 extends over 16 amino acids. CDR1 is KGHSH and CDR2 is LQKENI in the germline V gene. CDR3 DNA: TGTGCCAGCTCCCCACGTGTGGGGGGTTCCTACAATGAGCAGTTCTTC. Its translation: CASSPRVGGSYNEQFF.

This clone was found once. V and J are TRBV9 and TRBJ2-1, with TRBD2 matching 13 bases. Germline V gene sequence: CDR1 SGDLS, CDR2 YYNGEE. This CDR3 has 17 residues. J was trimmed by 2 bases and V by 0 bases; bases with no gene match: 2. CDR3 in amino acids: CASSVGTSGGPYNEQFF. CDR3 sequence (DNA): TGTGCCAGCAGCGTAGGGACTAGCGGGGGACCCTACAATGAGCAGTTCTTC.

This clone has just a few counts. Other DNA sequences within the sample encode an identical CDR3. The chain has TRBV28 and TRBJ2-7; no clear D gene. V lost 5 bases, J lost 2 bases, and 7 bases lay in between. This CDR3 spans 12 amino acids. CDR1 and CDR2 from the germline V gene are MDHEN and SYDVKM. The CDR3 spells CASSLTTYEQYF. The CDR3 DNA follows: TGTGCCAGCAGTCTAACCACCTACGAGCAGTACTTC. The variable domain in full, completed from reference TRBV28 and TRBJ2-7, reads DVKVTQSSRYLVKRTGEKVFLECVQDMDHENMFWYRQDPGLGLRLIYFSYDVKMKEKGDIPEGYSVSREKKERFSLILESASTNQTSMYLCASSLTTYEQYFGPGTRLTVT.

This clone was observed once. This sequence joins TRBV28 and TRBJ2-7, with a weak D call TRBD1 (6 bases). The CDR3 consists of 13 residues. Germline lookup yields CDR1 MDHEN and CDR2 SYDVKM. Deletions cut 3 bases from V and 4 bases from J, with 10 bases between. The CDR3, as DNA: TGTGCCAGCAGTTTGAACAGGGCTTACGAGCAGTACTTC. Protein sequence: CASSLNRAYEQYF.

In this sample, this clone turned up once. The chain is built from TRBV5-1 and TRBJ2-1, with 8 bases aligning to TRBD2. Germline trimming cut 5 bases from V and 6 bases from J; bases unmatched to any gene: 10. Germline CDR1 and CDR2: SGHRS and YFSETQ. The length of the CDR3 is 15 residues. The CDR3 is CASSMAGGDLNEQFF. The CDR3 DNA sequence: TGCGCCAGCAGTATGGCGGGGGGCGATCTCAATGAGCAGTTCTTC.

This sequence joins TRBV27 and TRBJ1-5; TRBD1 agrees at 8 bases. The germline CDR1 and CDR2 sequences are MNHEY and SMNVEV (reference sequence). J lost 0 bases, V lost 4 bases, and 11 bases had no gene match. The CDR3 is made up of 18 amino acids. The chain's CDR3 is CASSSGTGPKYSNQPQHF. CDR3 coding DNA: TGTGCCAGCAGTTCAGGGACAGGCCCAAAATATAGCAATCAGCCCCAGCATTTT.

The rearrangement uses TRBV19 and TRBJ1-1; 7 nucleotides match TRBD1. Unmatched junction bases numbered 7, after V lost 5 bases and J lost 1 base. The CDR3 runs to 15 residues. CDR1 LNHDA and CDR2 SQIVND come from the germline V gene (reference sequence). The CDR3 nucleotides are TGTGCCAGTAGTGGATCCCGGGACAGGAACACTGAAGCTTTCTTT. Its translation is CASSGSRDRNTEAFF.

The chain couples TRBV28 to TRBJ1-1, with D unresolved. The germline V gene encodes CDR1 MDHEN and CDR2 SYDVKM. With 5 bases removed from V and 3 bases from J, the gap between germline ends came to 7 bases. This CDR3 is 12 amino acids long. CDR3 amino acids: CASSPQYTEAFF. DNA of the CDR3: TGTGCCAGCAGTCCACAGTACACTGAAGCTTTCTTT.

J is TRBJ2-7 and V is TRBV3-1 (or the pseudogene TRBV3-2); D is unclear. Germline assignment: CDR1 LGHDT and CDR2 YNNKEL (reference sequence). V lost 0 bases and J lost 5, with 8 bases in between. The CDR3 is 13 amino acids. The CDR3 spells CASSQDFPNEQYF. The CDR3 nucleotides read TGTGCCAGCAGCCAAGATTTCCCAAACGAGCAGTACTTC.

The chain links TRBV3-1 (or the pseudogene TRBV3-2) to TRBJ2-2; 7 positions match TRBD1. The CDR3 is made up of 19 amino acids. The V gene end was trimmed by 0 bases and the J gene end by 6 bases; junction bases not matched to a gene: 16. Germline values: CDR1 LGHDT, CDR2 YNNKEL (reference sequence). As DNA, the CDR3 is TGTGCCAGCAGCCAAGATAGTATTTCGGGGACAGTGAATCCCGGGGAGCTGTTTTTT. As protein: CASSQDSISGTVNPGELFF.

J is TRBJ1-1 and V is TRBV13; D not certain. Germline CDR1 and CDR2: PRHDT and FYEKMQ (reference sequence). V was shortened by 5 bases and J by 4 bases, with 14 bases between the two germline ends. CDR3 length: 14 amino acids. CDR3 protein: CASSPFRAGTEAFF. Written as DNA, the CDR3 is TGTGCCAGCAGCCCTTTCCGGGCGGGCACTGAAGCTTTCTTT.